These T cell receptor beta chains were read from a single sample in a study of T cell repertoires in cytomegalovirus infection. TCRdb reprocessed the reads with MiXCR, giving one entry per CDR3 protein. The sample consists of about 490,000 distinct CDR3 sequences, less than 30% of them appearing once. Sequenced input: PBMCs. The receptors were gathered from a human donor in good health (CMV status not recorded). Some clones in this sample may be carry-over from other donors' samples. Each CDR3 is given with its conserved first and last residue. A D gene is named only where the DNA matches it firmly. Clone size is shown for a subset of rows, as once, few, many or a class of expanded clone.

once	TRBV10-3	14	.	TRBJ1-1	TGTGCCATCAGTGAACGCACAGTGAACACTGAAGCTTTCTTT	CAISERTVNTEAFF
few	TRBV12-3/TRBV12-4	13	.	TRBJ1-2	TGTGCCAGCAGTAACAGAGGGAGCTGGGGCTACACCTTC	CASSNRGSWGYTF
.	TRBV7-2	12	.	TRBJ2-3	TGTGCCAGCAGGCAGGGGACAGATACGCAGTATTTT	CASRQGTDTQYF
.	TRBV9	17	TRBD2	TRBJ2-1	TGTGCCAGCAGCGGGGGGTTACTAGCGGGAGATTGGAATGAGCAGTTCTTC	CASSGGLLAGDWNEQFF
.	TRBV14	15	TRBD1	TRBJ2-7	TGTGCCAGCAGCCAAGAGTGGGAAAGGGGGCAGGAGCAGTACTTC	CASSQEWERGQEQYF
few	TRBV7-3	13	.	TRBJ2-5	TGTGCCAGCAGCCACCACCGAGAGGAGACCCAGTACTTC	CASSHHREETQYF
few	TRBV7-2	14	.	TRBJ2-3	TGTGCCAGCAGCTCTTACCGGCGCACAGATACGCAGTATTTT	CASSSYRRTDTQYF
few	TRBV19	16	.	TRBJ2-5	TGTGCCAGTAGTGAGAGCCTGGGACGACCTCGGGAGACCCAGTACTTC	CASSESLGRPRETQYF
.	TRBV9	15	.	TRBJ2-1	TGTGCCAGCAGCCCTCGGGTAGCTGCCCTCAATGAGCAGTTCTTC	CASSPRVAALNEQFF
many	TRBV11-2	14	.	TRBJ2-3	TGTGCCAGCAGCTTAGGGGGTGGGGCGGATACGCAGTATTTT	CASSLGGGADTQYF